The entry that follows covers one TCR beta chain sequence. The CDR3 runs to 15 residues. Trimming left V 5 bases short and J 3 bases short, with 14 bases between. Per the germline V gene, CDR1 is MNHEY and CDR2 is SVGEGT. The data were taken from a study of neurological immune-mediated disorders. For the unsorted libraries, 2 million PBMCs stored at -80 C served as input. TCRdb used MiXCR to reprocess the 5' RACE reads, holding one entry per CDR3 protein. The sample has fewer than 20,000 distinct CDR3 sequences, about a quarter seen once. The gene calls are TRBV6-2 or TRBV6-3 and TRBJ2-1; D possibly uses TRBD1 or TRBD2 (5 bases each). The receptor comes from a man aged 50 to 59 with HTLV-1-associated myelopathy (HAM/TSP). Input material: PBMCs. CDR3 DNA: TGTGCCAGCAGTCTCTCAGGGACCTACTACAATGAGCAGTTCTTC. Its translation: CASSLSGTYYNEQFF.